This is a list of T cell receptor beta chains from one sample in a study of T cell changes during pregnancy in multiple sclerosis. Only in-frame clones appear in the TCRdb table, and some are missing; sequencing was by immunoSEQ multiplex PCR. The table has just under 60,000 clones, about 91% seen once. Sequenced here: peripheral blood, sampled in the first trimester of pregnancy. Receptor source: a female donor with multiple sclerosis, enrolled in a pregnancy study. Each CDR3 is given with its conserved first and last residue. D genes are given only for firm matches.

>TRBV4-3|TRBJ1-2|TRBD1
CASSQGTGPYTSDGYTF
TGCGCCAGCAGCCAAGGGACAGGCCCCTATACAAGTGATGGCTACACCTTC
>TRBV7-2|TRBJ1-2|TRBD1
CASSLAHKTGGAVWGYTF
TGTGCCAGCAGCTTAGCGCATAAAACAGGGGGCGCCGTCTGGGGCTACACCTTC
>TRBV6-5|TRBJ2-2|TRBD1
CASSSTGVPGELFF
TGTGCCAGCAGCTCGACAGGGGTTCCCGGGGAGCTGTTTTTT
>TRBV7-2|TRBJ2-7|NA
CASSPRRQVSYEQYF
TGTGCCAGCAGCCCGCGGCGACAGGTCTCCTACGAGCAGTACTTC
>TRBV7-9|TRBJ2-3|NA
CASSDRLADTQYF
TGTGCCAGCAGCGACCGACTAGCAGATACGCAGTATTTT
>TRBV9|TRBJ2-1|NA
CASSVVERAPYNEQFF
TGTGCCAGCAGCGTAGTGGAGAGGGCCCCCTACAATGAGCAGTTCTTC
>TRBV6-5|TRBJ1-1|TRBD1
CASVRPTGGATEAFF
TGTGCCAGCGTACGGCCAACAGGGGGGGCCACTGAAGCTTTCTTT
>TRBV11-2|TRBJ1-1|TRBD1
CASSFSPSRRGQYTEAFF
TGTGCCAGCAGCTTCTCCCCCTCTAGAAGGGGACAGTACACTGAAGCTTTCTTT
>TRBV6-8|TRBJ2-3|NA
CAGQHGGMGTQYF
TGTGCCGGTCAGCACGGGGGAATGGGTACGCAGTATTTT
>TRBV29-1|TRBJ1-1|NA
CSGVEGTEAFF
TGCAGCGGCGTAGAGGGCACTGAAGCTTTCTTT
>TRBV19|TRBJ1-1|NA
CASSRSREAFF
TGTGCCAGTAGTCGAAGCCGGGAAGCTTTCTTT
>TRBV6-6|TRBJ2-7|TRBD1
CASSSNSQGAREQYF
TGTGCCAGCAGTTCCAATTCGCAGGGGGCGCGAGAGCAGTACTTC
>TRBV19|TRBJ2-3|TRBD2
CASSIDGTSGDTQYF
TGTGCCAGTAGTATAGATGGGACTAGCGGAGATACGCAGTATTTT
>TRBV7-2|TRBJ2-2|TRBD1
CASSLDRMNTGELFF
TGTGCCAGCAGCTTGGACAGGATGAACACCGGGGAGCTGTTTTTT
>TRBV12-5|TRBJ1-2|NA
CASGLAQGTNYGYTF
TGTGCTAGTGGTTTGGCCCAGGGGACTAACTATGGCTACACCTTC
>TRBV5-6|TRBJ1-5|NA
CASSLREPSLGNQPQHF
TGTGCCAGCAGCCTTAGGGAGCCGTCTCTTGGCAATCAGCCCCAGCATTTT
>TRBV11-3|TRBJ2-6|NA
CASSSSLNVLTF
TGTGCCAGCAGCTCAAGCCTCAACGTCCTGACTTTC
>TRBV7-2|TRBJ2-5|TRBD2
CASSLATSGGAAETQYF
TGTGCCAGCAGCTTAGCTACTAGCGGGGGTGCCGCGGAGACCCAGTACTTC